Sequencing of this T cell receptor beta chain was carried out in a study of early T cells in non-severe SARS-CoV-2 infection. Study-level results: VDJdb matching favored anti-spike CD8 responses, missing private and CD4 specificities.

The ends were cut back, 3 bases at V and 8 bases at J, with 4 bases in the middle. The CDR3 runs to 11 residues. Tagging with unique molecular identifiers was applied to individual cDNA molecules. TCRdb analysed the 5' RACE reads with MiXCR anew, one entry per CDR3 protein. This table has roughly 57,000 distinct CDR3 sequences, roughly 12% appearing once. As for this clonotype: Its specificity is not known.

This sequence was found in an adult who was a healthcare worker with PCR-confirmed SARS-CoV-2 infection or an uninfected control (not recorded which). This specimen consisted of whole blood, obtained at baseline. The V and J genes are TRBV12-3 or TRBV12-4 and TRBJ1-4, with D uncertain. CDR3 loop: CASSFTEKLFF. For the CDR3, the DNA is TGTGCCAGCAGTTTTACCGAAAAACTGTTTTTT.